Only one count was recorded for the clone carrying this TCR beta chain. The antigen is unknown. All of the isolated RNA was reverse transcribed, so expressed TCRB transcripts were sequenced. TCRdb's table, derived via immunoSEQ multiplex PCR, lists solely in-frame clones and lacks some. The profile shows 120,000 or so clones, around 15% of them singletons. The data stem from a study of beta chain features in type 1 diabetes. Germline-derived CDR1 and CDR2 are ENHRY and SYGVKD. The CDR3 runs to 14 residues. Trimming cost V 7 bases and J 3 bases; bases outside gene matches: 4. Study results and caveats: Significant though moderate, a shortening of TCRB CDR3s appeared in all four CD4+ subsets of Type 1 diabetes patients. A closer apparent resemblance between naive, central memory and Treg TCRB repertoires was seen in patients than in healthy donors.

The sequence was collected from a man between 18 and 35 years old with type 1 diabetes. The V and J genes are TRBV10-3 and TRBJ2-2; 8 bases fit TRBD1. Sequenced input: central memory CD4+ T cells from blood. The CDR3 nucleotides are TGTGCCATCACCCCGGACAGGGACACCGGGGAGCTGTTTTTT. Translating it yields CAITPDRDTGELFF.